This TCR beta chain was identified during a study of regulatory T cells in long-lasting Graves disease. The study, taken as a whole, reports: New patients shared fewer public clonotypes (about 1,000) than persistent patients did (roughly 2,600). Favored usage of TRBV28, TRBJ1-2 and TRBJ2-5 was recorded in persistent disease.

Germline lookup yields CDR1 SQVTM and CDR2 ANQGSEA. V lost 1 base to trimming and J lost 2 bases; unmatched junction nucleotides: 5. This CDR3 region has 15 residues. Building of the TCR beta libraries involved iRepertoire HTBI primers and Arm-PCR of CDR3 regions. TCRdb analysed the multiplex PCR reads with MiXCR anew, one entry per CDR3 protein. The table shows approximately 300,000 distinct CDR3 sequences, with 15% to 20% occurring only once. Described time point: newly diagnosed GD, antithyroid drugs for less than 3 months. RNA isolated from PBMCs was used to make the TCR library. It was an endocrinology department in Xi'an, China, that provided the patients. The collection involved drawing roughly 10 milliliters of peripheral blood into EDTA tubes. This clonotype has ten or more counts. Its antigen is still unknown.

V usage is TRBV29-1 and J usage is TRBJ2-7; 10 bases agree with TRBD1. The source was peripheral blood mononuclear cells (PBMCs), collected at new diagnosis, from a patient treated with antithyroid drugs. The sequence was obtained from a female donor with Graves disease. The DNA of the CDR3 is TGCAGCGTTGAAGGGGGCGGGACAGGGGCCTACGAGCAGTACTTC. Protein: CSVEGGGTGAYEQYF.